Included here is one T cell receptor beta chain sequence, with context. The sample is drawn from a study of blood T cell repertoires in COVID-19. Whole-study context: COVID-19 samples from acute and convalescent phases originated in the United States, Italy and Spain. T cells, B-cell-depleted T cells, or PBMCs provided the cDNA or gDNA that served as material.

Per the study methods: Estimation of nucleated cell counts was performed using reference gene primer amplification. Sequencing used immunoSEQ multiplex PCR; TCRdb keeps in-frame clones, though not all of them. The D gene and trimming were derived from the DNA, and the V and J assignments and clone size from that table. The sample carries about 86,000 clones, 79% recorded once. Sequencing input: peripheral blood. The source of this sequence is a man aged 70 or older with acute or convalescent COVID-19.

CDR3 nucleotides: TGTGCCAGCAACCCGACAGGGGGCAACACCGGGGAGCTGTTTTTT. Translation: CASNPTGGNTGELFF. The chain uses TRBV7-6 and TRBJ2-2, with 10 bases aligning to TRBD1. The junction had 4 bases not matched to a gene; V was cut back by 7 bases and J by 2 bases. Germline assignment: CDR1 SGHVS and CDR2 FNYEAQ. CDR3 size: 15 residues.